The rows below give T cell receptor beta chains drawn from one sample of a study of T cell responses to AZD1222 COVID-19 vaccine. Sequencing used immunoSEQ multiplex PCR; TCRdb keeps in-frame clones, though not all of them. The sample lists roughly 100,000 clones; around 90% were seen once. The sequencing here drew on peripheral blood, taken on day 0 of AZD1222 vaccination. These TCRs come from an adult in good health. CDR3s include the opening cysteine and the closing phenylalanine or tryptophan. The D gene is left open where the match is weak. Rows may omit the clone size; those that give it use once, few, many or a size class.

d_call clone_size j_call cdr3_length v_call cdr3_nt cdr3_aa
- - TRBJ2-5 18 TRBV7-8 TGTGCCAGCAGCAAGGGAGCGGTTAGCGGAGTCAGTTGGGAGACCCAGTACTTC CASSKGAVSGVSWETQYF
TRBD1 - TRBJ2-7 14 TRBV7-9 TGTGCCAGCAGCCCGGGACAGAGCCTAAACGAGCAGTACTTC CASSPGQSLNEQYF
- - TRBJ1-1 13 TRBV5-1 TGCGCCAGCAGCTCAACCGAGGGGGTTGAAGCTTTCTTT CASSSTEGVEAFF
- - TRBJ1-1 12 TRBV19 TGTGCCAGTAGGCAGAGCGACACTGAAGCTTTCTTT CASRQSDTEAFF
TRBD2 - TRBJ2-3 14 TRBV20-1 TGCAGTGCTGGTGGGACTAGCGGCACAGATACGCAGTATTTT CSAGGTSGTDTQYF
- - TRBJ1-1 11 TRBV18 TGTGCCAGCTCACCTCTTGGTGAAGCTTTCTTT CASSPLGEAFF
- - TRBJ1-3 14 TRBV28 TGTGCCAGCAGTTTTGGACCCGCTGGAAACACCATATATTTT CASSFGPAGNTIYF
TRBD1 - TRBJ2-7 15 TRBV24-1 TGTGCCACCAGTGATGGAAACAGGGGCACTTACGAGCAGTACTTC CATSDGNRGTYEQYF
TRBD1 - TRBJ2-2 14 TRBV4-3 TGCGCCAGCAGCTGGGACAGGGAGACCGGGGAGCTGTTTTTT CASSWDRETGELFF
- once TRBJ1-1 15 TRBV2 TGTGCCAGCAGTGAATCCCCAGGGGTGGAGACTGAAGCTTTCTTT CASSESPGVETEAFF
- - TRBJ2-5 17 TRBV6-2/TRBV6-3 TGTGCCAGCAGTCTATTGAGGAGGCGGGAATTGGGAGAGACCCAGTACTTC CASSLLRRRELGETQYF
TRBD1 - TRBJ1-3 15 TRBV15 TGTGCCACCAGGGAACAGGGGTTCTCTGGAAACACCATATATTTT CATREQGFSGNTIYF
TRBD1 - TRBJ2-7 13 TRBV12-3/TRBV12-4 TGTGCCAGCAGTGGACAGGGGGTCTACGAGCAGTACTTC CASSGQGVYEQYF
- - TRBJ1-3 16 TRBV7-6 TGTGCCAGCAGCTTAGCGATGGGTTCGGGTGGAAACACCATATATTTT CASSLAMGSGGNTIYF
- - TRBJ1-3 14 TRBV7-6 TGTGCCAGCAGCTTAGCTACCCCTGGAAACACCATATATTTT CASSLATPGNTIYF
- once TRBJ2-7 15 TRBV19 TGTGCCAGTAGTCCCGGCGGCGCCGTCCAGAAGAAACAGTACTTC CASSPGGAVQKKQYF
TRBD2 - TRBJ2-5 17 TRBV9 TGTGCCAGCAGCGTAGGGATTACACTAGCGGGAGTGGAGACCCAGTACTTC CASSVGITLAGVETQYF
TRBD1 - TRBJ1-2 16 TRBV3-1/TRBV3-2 TGTGCCAGCAGCCCCCTGCGAGGGGGCGCAGGCTATGGCTACACCTTC CASSPLRGGAGYGYTF
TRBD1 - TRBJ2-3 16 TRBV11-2 TGTGCCAGCAGCTTAGTACAGGGGGATAGCACAGATACGCAGTATTTT CASSLVQGDSTDTQYF
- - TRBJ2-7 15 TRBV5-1 TGCGCCAGCAGCTTGAACGAACTACACTCCTACGAGCAGTACTTC CASSLNELHSYEQYF
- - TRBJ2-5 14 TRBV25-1 TGTGCCAGCAGCTCTTTCGGGCCCCAAGAGACCCAGTACTTC CASSSFGPQETQYF
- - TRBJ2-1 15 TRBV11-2 TGTGCCAGCAGCTACTCCGGTACTAGGACTGTTGAGCAGTTCTTC CASSYSGTRTVEQFF
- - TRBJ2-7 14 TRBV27 TGTGCCAGCAGCAACCCCCGGGACTCCTACGAGCAGTACTTC CASSNPRDSYEQYF
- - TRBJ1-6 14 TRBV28 TGTGCCAGCACCTCGCCCGTGGGGAATTCACCCCTCCACTTT CASTSPVGNSPLHF
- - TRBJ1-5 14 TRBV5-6 TGTGCCAGCAGCATACTACTGGGAAATCAGCCCCAGCATTTT CASSILLGNQPQHF
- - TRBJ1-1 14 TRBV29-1 TGCAGCGGCGGGGGAAGGGACACGAACACTGAAGCTTTCTTT CSGGGRDTNTEAFF
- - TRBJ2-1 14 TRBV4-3 TGCGCCAGCAGCCAAGTCCTAGATAGGAATGAGCAGTTCTTC CASSQVLDRNEQFF
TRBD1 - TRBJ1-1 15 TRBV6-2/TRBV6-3 TGTGCCAGCAGTTATCCCACAGGGGTGAACACTGAAGCTTTCTTT CASSYPTGVNTEAFF